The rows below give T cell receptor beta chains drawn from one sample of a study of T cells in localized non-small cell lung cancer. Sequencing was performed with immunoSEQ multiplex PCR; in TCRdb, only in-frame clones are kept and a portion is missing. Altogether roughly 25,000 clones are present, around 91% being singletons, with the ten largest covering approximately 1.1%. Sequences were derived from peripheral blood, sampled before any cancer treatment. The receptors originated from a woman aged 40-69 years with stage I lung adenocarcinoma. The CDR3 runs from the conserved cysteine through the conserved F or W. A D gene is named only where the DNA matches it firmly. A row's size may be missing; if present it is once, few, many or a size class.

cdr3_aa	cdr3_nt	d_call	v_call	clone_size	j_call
CASSPGQQYEQYF	TGCGCCAGCTCACCGGGACAGCAATACGAGCAGTACTTC	TRBD1	TRBV18	NA	TRBJ2-7
CASSAFEGGGVKPQHF	TGCGCCAGCAGTGCGTTTGAGGGGGGGGGTGTGAAACCCCAGCATTTT	NA	TRBV10-2	once	TRBJ1-5
CASSFKGTQYF	TGTGCCAGCAGCTTTAAAGGGACCCAGTACTTC	NA	TRBV13	NA	TRBJ2-5
CASSSRTSGGGETQYF	TGTGCCAGCAGCTCCCGGACTAGCGGGGGCGGGGAGACCCAGTACTTC	TRBD2	TRBV11-2	NA	TRBJ2-5
CASSIDLPRVGSEAFF	TGTGCCAGTAGTATAGATCTGCCGCGGGTTGGATCTGAAGCTTTCTTT	NA	TRBV19	NA	TRBJ1-1
CSAQRGVEAFF	TGCAGTGCCCAAAGGGGGGTTGAAGCTTTCTTT	NA	TRBV20-1	NA	TRBJ1-1
CASSVDSPNQPQHF	TGCGCCAGCAGCGTTGACAGTCCCAATCAGCCCCAGCATTTT	NA	TRBV5-1	NA	TRBJ1-5
CASSLARSSSYNEQFF	TGTGCCAGCAGCTTGGCCAGATCTTCCTCCTACAATGAGCAGTTCTTC	NA	TRBV5-5	NA	TRBJ2-1
CSAGTGVVADTQYF	TGCAGCGCCGGGACAGGGGTAGTGGCAGATACGCAGTATTTT	TRBD1	TRBV29-1	NA	TRBJ2-3
CASSSDGRSPLNIQYF	TGTGCCAGCAGCTCCGATGGTCGTAGTCCCCTGAACATTCAGTACTTC	NA	TRBV5-4	NA	TRBJ2-4
CATTGYYGYTF	TGTGCCACCACAGGGTACTATGGCTACACCTTC	NA	TRBV25-1	NA	TRBJ1-2
CASSFDFNRNGEQYF	TGCGCCAGCAGCTTTGATTTCAACAGAAACGGCGAGCAGTACTTC	NA	TRBV5-1	once	TRBJ2-7
CASSLRGRRETQYF	TGTGCCAGCAGCTTAAGGGGGCGAAGGGAGACCCAGTACTTC	TRBD1	TRBV7-2	once	TRBJ2-5
CASSSGAGTDTQYF	TGTGCCAGTAGTTCCGGGGCGGGCACAGATACGCAGTATTTT	NA	TRBV19	NA	TRBJ2-3
CASSAITGHSNEKLFF	TGTGCCAGCAGCGCCATAACCGGACACTCTAATGAAAAACTGTTTTTT	NA	TRBV7-9	NA	TRBJ1-4
CASSADRGSYGYTF	TGTGCCAGCAGCGCGGACAGGGGGAGCTATGGCTACACCTTC	TRBD1	TRBV7-2	NA	TRBJ1-2
CASSLVAGVDTQYF	TGTGCCAGCAGCTTAGTAGCGGGGGTAGATACGCAGTATTTT	TRBD2	TRBV7-2	NA	TRBJ2-3
CSVRERGPTGTQYF	TGCAGCGTTCGTGAGCGGGGGCCCACAGGGACCCAGTACTTC	TRBD2	TRBV29-1	NA	TRBJ2-5
CASSSTGLAGYNEQFF	TGTGCCAGCAGCTCAACGGGACTAGCGGGGTACAATGAGCAGTTCTTC	TRBD2	TRBV7-3	NA	TRBJ2-1
CASSDLLGAVNTGELFF	TGCGCCAGCAGCGACCTCTTGGGGGCTGTGAACACCGGGGAGCTGTTTTTT	NA	TRBV10-2	once	TRBJ2-2
CASSEVWNTEAFF	TGTGCCAGCAGTGAAGTTTGGAACACTGAAGCTTTCTTT	NA	TRBV6-1	NA	TRBJ1-1
CASRGSFYNEQFF	TGTGCCAGCAGGGGTAGTTTCTACAATGAGCAGTTCTTC	NA	TRBV11-2	NA	TRBJ2-1
CASSVAGGIQGTQYF	TGTGCCAGCAGCGTAGCGGGAGGGATCCAGGGTACGCAGTATTTT	TRBD2	TRBV9	NA	TRBJ2-3
CASSDSGRPNYGYTF	TGTGCCAGCAGCGACTCTGGACGGCCAAACTATGGCTACACCTTC	NA	TRBV7-9	NA	TRBJ1-2
CASRPGTGGWFDEQYF	TGTGCCAGCAGACCCGGGACAGGGGGCTGGTTCGACGAGCAGTACTTC	TRBD1	TRBV7-2	NA	TRBJ2-7
CASSGGGNQPQHF	TGTGCCAGCAGTGGAGGGGGTAATCAGCCCCAGCATTTT	NA	TRBV28	NA	TRBJ1-5
CALGIRVSTDTQYF	TGCGCTCTTGGGATCCGGGTCAGCACAGATACGCAGTATTTT	NA	TRBV4-3	few	TRBJ2-3
CASSVGGVANEKLFF	TGTGCCAGCAGCGTAGGCGGGGTGGCTAATGAAAAACTGTTTTTT	NA	TRBV9	NA	TRBJ1-4
CASSLGQEGTEAFF	TGCGCCAGCAGCCTTGGACAGGAGGGCACTGAAGCTTTCTTT	TRBD1	TRBV5-1	NA	TRBJ1-1
CASSDSGVGDGDTQYF	TGTGCCAGCAGTGATAGCGGGGTCGGGGATGGAGATACGCAGTATTTT	TRBD2	TRBV6-1	NA	TRBJ2-3
CASSLDRGSEKLFF	TGCGCCAGCAGCTTAGACAGGGGGTCTGAAAAACTGTTTTTT	TRBD1	TRBV5-1	NA	TRBJ1-4
CASSKAAHQGAGVETQYF	TGTGCCAGCAGCAAGGCCGCACATCAGGGGGCTGGGGTAGAGACCCAGTACTTC	NA	TRBV21-1	NA	TRBJ2-5
CASSREDPTNEKLFF	TGCGCCAGCAGCCGAGAAGATCCAACTAATGAAAAACTGTTTTTT	NA	TRBV5-1	NA	TRBJ1-4
CASSIGGKKLFF	TGTGCCAGTAGTATAGGGGGGAAAAAACTGTTTTTT	NA	TRBV19	NA	TRBJ1-4
CASSKAPGGGTQHF	TGTGCCAGTAGTAAGGCTCCCGGTGGTGGAACCCAGCATTTT	NA	TRBV19	NA	TRBJ1-5
CASSLGLGGAVGEKLFF	TGTGCCAGCAGCTTAGGTCTGGGGGGGGCTGTGGGTGAAAAACTGTTTTTT	NA	TRBV7-2	NA	TRBJ1-4
CASSYPHGPGFGELFF	TGTGCCAGCAGTTACCCCCACGGGCCAGGGTTCGGGGAGCTGTTTTTT	NA	TRBV6-6	NA	TRBJ2-2
CASSNEGLAGANEQFF	TGTGCCAGCAGTAACGAGGGACTAGCGGGAGCCAATGAGCAGTTCTTC	TRBD2	TRBV2	NA	TRBJ2-1
CASNRAMNTEAFF	TGCGCCAGCAACCGGGCGATGAACACTGAAGCTTTCTTT	NA	TRBV5-1	NA	TRBJ1-1
CATRGTPARSPSSYNEQFF	TGTGCCACCCGTGGCACCCCGGCCCGCTCCCCGAGCTCCTACAATGAGCAGTTCTTC	NA	TRBV19	NA	TRBJ2-1
CAWNGDRVEQYF	TGTGCCTGGAACGGGGACAGGGTCGAGCAGTACTTC	TRBD1	TRBV30	NA	TRBJ2-7
CASSPSTGSLETQYF	TGTGCCAGCTCACCCTCAACAGGGAGTTTAGAGACCCAGTACTTC	NA	TRBV18	once	TRBJ2-5
CAWDRGTYEQYF	TGTGCCTGGGACAGGGGTACCTACGAGCAGTACTTC	TRBD1	TRBV30	NA	TRBJ2-7
CASSLGGDRGRPQHF	TGTGCCAGCAGCTTAGGAGGGGACAGGGGACGGCCCCAGCATTTT	TRBD1	TRBV7-2	NA	TRBJ1-5
CASSPWTGTLSGANVLTF	TGCGCCAGCAGCCCGTGGACAGGAACCCTCTCTGGGGCCAACGTCCTGACTTTC	TRBD1	TRBV5-1	NA	TRBJ2-6
CASSLWGRYSTDTQYF	TGTGCCAGCAGCTTATGGGGGAGGTACAGCACAGATACGCAGTATTTT	NA	TRBV7-2	NA	TRBJ2-3
CASSLGGAGETQYF	TGTGCCAGCAGTTTAGGGGGGGCTGGGGAGACCCAGTACTTC	NA	TRBV28	NA	TRBJ2-5
CAGLRPNTGELFF	TGTGCCGGACTTCGACCCAACACCGGGGAGCTGTTTTTT	NA	TRBV11-2	NA	TRBJ2-2
CASSSRTSTDTQYF	TGTGCCAGCAGTTCTCGGACGAGCACAGATACGCAGTATTTT	NA	TRBV27	once	TRBJ2-3
CASSPYRGQGGQPQHF	TGTGCCAGCAGTCCCTACAGGGGGCAAGGGGGACAGCCCCAGCATTTT	TRBD1	TRBV28	NA	TRBJ1-5
CASSLGGQGIPGNTIYF	TGCGCCAGCAGCTTGGGAGGTCAGGGGATCCCTGGAAACACCATATATTTT	NA	TRBV5-1	few	TRBJ1-3
CASSDRERQPQHF	TGTGCCTCCTCGGACAGGGAAAGACAGCCCCAGCATTTT	TRBD1	TRBV19	NA	TRBJ1-5
CASSRGGQALNTGELFF	TGTGCCAGCAGCCGCGGGGGGCAGGCCTTAAACACCGGGGAGCTGTTTTTT	TRBD2	TRBV7-3	NA	TRBJ2-2